These 18 T cell receptor beta chains were sequenced from one sample in a study of T cell repertoires in cytomegalovirus infection. Via MiXCR, TCRdb re-called the reads, giving one row per CDR3 protein. The data show fewer than 350,000 distinct CDR3 sequences, around a sixth seen once. Material for sequencing was PBMCs. The receptors shown here come from a human donor in good health (CMV status not recorded). Some clones in this sample may be carry-over from other donors' samples.

The genes are TRBV28 and TRBJ1-1, with 9 bases matching TRBD1. The CDR3 length is 16 residues. The ends lost 8 bases at V and 1 base at J; junction bases unmatched: 11. Germline V lookup: CDR1 MDHEN, CDR2 SYDVKM. CDR3 region: CASGLDRGSGNTEAFF. DNA of the CDR3: TGTGCCAGCGGCCTGGACAGGGGATCGGGGAACACTGAAGCTTTCTTT.

Here the CDR3 reads CASSPRESEAFF. In DNA, the CDR3 is TGTGCCAGCTCACCGAGAGAGTCCGAAGCTTTCTTT. J is TRBJ1-1 and V is TRBV18, with D hard to call. Germline CDR1 and CDR2: KGHSH and LQKENI. V lost 3 bases, J lost 8 bases, and 10 bases lay in between. CDR3 size: 12 residues.

This clonotype has at least ten counts. The chain has TRBV7-8 and TRBJ2-5; TRBD2 aligns across 13 bases. Germline loops: CDR1 SGHVS, CDR2 FQNEAQ. V gave up 5 bases and J gave up 5 bases; unmatched junction bases: 2. The CDR3 loop spans 14 amino acids. In DNA, the CDR3 is TGTGCCAGCAGCCAGGGACTAGCGGGGGAGACCCAGTACTTC. Its protein product is CASSQGLAGETQYF.

This clonotype was detected ten times or more. The rearrangement links TRBV7-2 to TRBJ2-7; 9 nucleotides match TRBD1. Germline values: CDR1 SGHTA, CDR2 FQGNSA. The length of the CDR3 is 14 residues. V lost 11 bases, J lost 6 bases, and 14 bases stayed unmatched. The CDR3 nucleotides are TGTGCCTCTACAGGGGGCGGGCTGTTAAGCGAGCAGTACTTC. Protein sequence: CASTGGGLLSEQYF.

This clonotype was observed at least ten times. This chain uses TRBV7-2 with TRBJ2-7; possible D gene TRBD1, 5 bases. Germline V CDR1 and CDR2: SGHTA, FQGNSA. V lost 4 bases and J 7 bases, leaving 14 bases between the germline ends. This CDR3 has 13 residues. The CDR3 nucleotides read TGTGCCAGCAGCTCAGTTCCAGGGCGAGAGCAGTACTTC. This codes for CASSSVPGREQYF.

The rearrangement joins TRBV4-2 to TRBJ2-3; D is uncertain. Germline V gene sequence: CDR1 LGHNA, CDR2 YNFKEQ. The length of the CDR3 is 13 residues. V lost 0 bases to trimming and J lost 4 bases, with 5 bases between them. CDR3 loop: CASSQDSPDTQYF. In nucleotides, the CDR3 is TGTGCCAGCAGCCAAGATAGCCCAGATACGCAGTATTTT.

The table lists this clonotype with many counts. The V and J genes are TRBV12-3 or TRBV12-4 and TRBJ1-2; possibly TRBD1 for D (5 bases). CDR3 length: 14 residues. V gave up 6 bases and J gave up 4 bases, with 15 bases separating them. The CDR3 DNA reads as TGTGCCAGCAGCTACGACAGTGTAGCCTATGGCTACACCTTC. Translated: CASSYDSVAYGYTF.

This clonotype has only a few counts. J is TRBJ2-5 and V is TRBV2; a weak D match, TRBD1 (6 bases). V lost 7 bases and J lost 5, with 20 bases in between. The CDR3 covers 15 residues. Germline CDR1 reads SNHLY; CDR2 reads FYNNEI. This chain's CDR3 is CASTVDRSSGETQYF. CDR3 coding DNA: TGTGCCAGCACCGTTGACAGGAGCTCGGGGGAGACCCAGTACTTC.

This clonotype was counted a few times. The rearrangement links TRBV10-3 to TRBJ1-1; 7 positions match TRBD1. V trimming: 7 bases; J trimming: 3 bases; junction bases outside the gene matches: 8. The germline V gene has CDR1 ENHRY and CDR2 SYGVKD. This CDR3 has 14 amino acids. This CDR3 is CAINNRGRDTEAFF. The CDR3 DNA sequence: TGTGCCATCAACAACAGGGGCCGTGACACTGAAGCTTTCTTT.

This chain connects TRBV2 to TRBJ2-3, with 11 nucleotides matching TRBD2. After removal of 6 bases from V and 3 bases from J, the junction contained 5 bases not matched to a gene. The CDR3 runs to 15 residues. From germline, CDR1 is SNHLY and CDR2 FYNNEI. Here the CDR3 DNA reads TGTGCCAGCAGCCCGGGACTAGCGGCGACAGATACGCAGTATTTT. The encoded protein is CASSPGLAATDTQYF.

The chain recombines TRBV5-6 with TRBJ2-7; D is perhaps TRBD1 (7 bases). This CDR3 has 13 amino acids. CDR1 and CDR2 (germline): SGHDT, YYEEEE. V shed 4 bases and J shed 8 bases, with 16 bases lying between them. This CDR3 reads CASSDPQGRKQYF. CDR3 nucleotides: TGTGCCAGCAGCGACCCACAGGGGAGGAAGCAGTACTTC.

The rearrangement links TRBV20-1 to TRBJ1-5, with TRBD1 matching over 7 bases. The length of the CDR3 is 16 residues. Germline V CDR1 and CDR2: DFQATT, SNEGSKA (reference sequence). After removal of 0 bases from V and 4 bases from J, the junction contained 9 bases not matched to a gene. The CDR3 protein is CSAREETGWSNQPQHF. The CDR3 region has the DNA TGCAGTGCTAGAGAGGAGACAGGGTGGTCTAATCAGCCCCAGCATTTT.

This clonotype has just a few counts. Mismatch with germline at one junction end may stem from a read error. This chain connects TRBV2 to TRBJ1-1, with TRBD1 identical over 9 bases. The germline CDR1 and CDR2 sequences are SNHLY and FYNNEI. This CDR3 has 13 amino acids. CDR3 nucleotides: TGTGCCAGCAGCGGACAGGGGCACACCGAAGCTTTCTTT. It translates to CASSGQGHTEAFF. The whole variable domain, remainder taken from reference TRBV2 and TRBJ1-1, is EPEVTQTPSHQVTQMGQEVILRCVPISNHLYFYWYRQILGQKVEFLVSFYNNEISEKSEIFDDQFSVERPDGSNFTLKIRSTKLEDSAMYFCASSGQGHTEAFFGQGTRLTVV.

In this sample, this clonotype turned up many times. The chain joins TRBV12-3 or TRBV12-4 to TRBJ2-6, with 7 bases fitting TRBD1. The CDR3 is 17 residues long. The V and J ends lost 2 bases and 0 bases, in that order; junction bases with no gene match: 4. CDR3 DNA: TGTGCCAGCAGTTTAAAACAGGGGATCTCTGGGGCCAACGTCCTGACTTTC. Its protein product is CASSLKQGISGANVLTF.

This clonotype was counted between two and nine times. V and J are TRBV6-2 or TRBV6-3 and TRBJ1-1; 11 positions match TRBD1. The CDR3 is 14 amino acids. Germline V gene lookup returns CDR1 MNHEY and CDR2 SVGEGT. J was trimmed by 4 bases and V by 5 bases; bases with no gene match: 3. The DNA of the CDR3 is TGTGCCAGCAGTGTTGGGACAGGGGGCACTGAAGCTTTCTTT. This gives the protein CASSVGTGGTEAFF.

The chain is built from TRBV19 and TRBJ1-4; TRBD1 is a possible D gene (6 bases). The CDR3 totals 15 residues. Trimming took off 8 bases at V and 1 base at J, with 14 bases between the two ends. Looked up from germline, CDR1 is LNHDA and CDR2 is SQIVND (reference sequence). The CDR3 DNA is TGTGCCAGTCGACGCAGGGGACAAACTAATGAAAAACTGTTTTTT. Translation gives CASRRRGQTNEKLFF.

There are many counts of this clonotype. The chain is built from TRBV28 and TRBJ2-7; TRBD1 or TRBD2 may be the D gene (5 bases each). Germline V gives CDR1 MDHEN, CDR2 SYDVKM. Trimming took 2 bases from V and 2 from J, leaving 7 bases between them. The length of the CDR3 is 13 residues. In nucleotides, the CDR3 is TGTGCCAGCAGTTTACCGGGGCCCTACGAGCAGTACTTC. Amino acids: CASSLPGPYEQYF.

This chain uses TRBV20-1 with TRBJ2-7, with 8 bases aligning to TRBD1. J gave up 2 bases and V 4 bases, and 4 bases lay outside the gene matches. CDR1 DFQATT and CDR2 SNEGSKA come from the germline V gene (reference sequence). The CDR3 sequence is 13 residues long. CDR3 protein: CSAKRQGTYEQYF. The DNA for the CDR3 is TGCAGTGCTAAACGACAGGGGACCTACGAGCAGTACTTC.